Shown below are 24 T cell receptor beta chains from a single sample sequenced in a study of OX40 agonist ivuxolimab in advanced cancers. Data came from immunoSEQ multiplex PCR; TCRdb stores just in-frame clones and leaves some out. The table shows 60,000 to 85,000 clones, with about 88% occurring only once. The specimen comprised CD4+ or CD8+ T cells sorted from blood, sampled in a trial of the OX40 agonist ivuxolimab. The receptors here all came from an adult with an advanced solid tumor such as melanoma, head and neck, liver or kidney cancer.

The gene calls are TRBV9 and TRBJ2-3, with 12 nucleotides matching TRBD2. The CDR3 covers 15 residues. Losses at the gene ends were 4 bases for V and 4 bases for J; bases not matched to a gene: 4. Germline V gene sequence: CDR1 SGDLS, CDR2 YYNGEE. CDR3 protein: CASSLTSGSPDTQYF. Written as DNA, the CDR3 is TGTGCCAGCAGCCTGACTAGCGGGAGTCCAGATACGCAGTATTTT. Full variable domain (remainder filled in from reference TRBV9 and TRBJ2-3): DSGVTQTPKHLITATGQRVTLRCSPRSGDLSVYWYQQSLDQGLQFLIQYYNGEERAKGNILERFSAQQFPDLHSELNLSSLELGDSALYFCASSLTSGSPDTQYFGPGTRLTVL.

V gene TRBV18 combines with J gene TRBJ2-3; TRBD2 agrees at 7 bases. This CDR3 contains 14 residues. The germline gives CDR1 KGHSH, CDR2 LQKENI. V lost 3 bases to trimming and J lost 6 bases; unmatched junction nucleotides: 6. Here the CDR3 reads CASSPAGEEDTQYF. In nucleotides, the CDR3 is TGTGCCAGCTCACCGGCGGGGGAGGAGGATACGCAGTATTTT.

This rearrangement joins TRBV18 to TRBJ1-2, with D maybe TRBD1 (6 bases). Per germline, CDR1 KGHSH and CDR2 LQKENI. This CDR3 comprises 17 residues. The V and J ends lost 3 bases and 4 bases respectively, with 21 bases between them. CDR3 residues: CASSPVAIRGDPYGYTF. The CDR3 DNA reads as TGTGCCAGCTCACCGGTCGCAATCAGGGGCGATCCCTATGGCTACACCTTC.

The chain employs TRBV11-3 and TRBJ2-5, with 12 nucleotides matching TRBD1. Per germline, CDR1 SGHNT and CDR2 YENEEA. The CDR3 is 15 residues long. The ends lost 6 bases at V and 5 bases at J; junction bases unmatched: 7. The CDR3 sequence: CASSSGQGASETQYF. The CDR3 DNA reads TGTGCCAGCAGTTCGGGACAGGGGGCGTCGGAGACCCAGTACTTC.

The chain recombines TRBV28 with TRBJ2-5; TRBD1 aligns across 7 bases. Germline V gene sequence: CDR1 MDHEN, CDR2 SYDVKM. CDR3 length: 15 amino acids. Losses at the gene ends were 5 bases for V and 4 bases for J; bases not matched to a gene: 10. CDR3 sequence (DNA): TGTGCCAGCAGTCACCTGGGCAGGGGGTTAGAGACCCAGTACTTC. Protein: CASSHLGRGLETQYF.

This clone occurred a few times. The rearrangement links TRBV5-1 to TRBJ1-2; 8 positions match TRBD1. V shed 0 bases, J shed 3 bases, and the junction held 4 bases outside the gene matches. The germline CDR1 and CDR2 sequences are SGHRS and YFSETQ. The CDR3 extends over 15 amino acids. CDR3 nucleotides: TGCGCCAGCAGCTTGGGGACAGGGTCGGACTATGGCTACACCTTC. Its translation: CASSLGTGSDYGYTF. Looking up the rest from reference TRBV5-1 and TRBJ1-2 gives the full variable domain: KAGVTQTPRYLIKTRGQQVTLSCSPISGHRSVSWYQQTPGQGLQFLFEYFSETQRNKGNFPGRFSGRQFSNSRSEMNVSTLELGDSALYLCASSLGTGSDYGYTFGSGTRLTVV.

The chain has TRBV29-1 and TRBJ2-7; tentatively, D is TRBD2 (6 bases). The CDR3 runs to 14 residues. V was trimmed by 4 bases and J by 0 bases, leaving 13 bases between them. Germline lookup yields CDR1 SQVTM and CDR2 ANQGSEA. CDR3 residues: CSVGGDRSSYEQYF. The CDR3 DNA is TGCAGCGTTGGGGGGGACCGTAGCTCCTACGAGCAGTACTTC.

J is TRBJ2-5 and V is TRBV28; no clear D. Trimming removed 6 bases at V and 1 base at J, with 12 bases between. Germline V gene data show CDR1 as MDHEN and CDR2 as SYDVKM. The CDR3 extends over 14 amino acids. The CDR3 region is CASRKDLVQETQYF. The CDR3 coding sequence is TGTGCCAGCAGAAAGGATCTGGTCCAAGAGACCCAGTACTTC.

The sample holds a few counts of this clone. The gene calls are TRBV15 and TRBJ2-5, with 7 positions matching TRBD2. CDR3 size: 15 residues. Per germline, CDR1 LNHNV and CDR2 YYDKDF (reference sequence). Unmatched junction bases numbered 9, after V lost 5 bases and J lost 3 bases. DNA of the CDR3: TGTGCCACCAGCTTGGATCGGGCGGGGGAAGAGACCCAGTACTTC. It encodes CATSLDRAGEETQYF.

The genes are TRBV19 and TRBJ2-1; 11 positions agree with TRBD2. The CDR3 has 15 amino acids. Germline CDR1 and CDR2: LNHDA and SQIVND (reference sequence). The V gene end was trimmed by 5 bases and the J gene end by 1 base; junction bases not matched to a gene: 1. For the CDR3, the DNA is TGTGCCAGTAGTGTAGCGGGGGGGTCCTACAATGAGCAGTTCTTC. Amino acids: CASSVAGGSYNEQFF.

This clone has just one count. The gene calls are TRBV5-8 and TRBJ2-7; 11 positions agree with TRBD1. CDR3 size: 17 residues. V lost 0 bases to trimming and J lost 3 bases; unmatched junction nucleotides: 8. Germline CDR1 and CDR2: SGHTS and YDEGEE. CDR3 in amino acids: CASSLVTGTGGLYEQYF. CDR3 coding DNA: TGTGCCAGCAGCTTGGTCACCGGGACAGGGGGTCTCTACGAGCAGTACTTC. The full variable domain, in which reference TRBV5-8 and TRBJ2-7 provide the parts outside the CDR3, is EAGVTQSPTHLIKTRGQQATLRCSPISGHTSVYWYQQALGLGLQFLLWYDEGEERNRGNFPPRFSGRQFPNYSSELNVNALELEDSALYLCASSLVTGTGGLYEQYFGPGTRLTVT.

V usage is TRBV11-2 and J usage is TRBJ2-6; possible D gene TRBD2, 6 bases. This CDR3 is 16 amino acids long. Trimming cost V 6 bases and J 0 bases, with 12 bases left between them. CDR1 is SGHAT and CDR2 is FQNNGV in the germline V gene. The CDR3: CASRPGLVSGANVLTF. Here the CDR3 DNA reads TGTGCCAGCAGACCGGGACTGGTCTCTGGGGCCAACGTCCTGACTTTC. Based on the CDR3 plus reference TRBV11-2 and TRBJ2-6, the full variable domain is EAGVAQSPRYKIIEKRQSVAFWCNPISGHATLYWYQQILGQGPKLLIQFQNNGVVDDSQLPKDRFSAERLKGVDSTLKIQPAKLEDSAVYLCASRPGLVSGANVLTFGAGSRLTVL.

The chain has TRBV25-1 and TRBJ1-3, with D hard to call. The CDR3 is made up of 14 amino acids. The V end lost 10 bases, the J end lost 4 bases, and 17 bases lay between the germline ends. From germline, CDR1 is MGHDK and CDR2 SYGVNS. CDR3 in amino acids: CATAGSREGNTIYF. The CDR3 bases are TGTGCCACCGCCGGATCACGGGAGGGAAACACCATATATTTT.

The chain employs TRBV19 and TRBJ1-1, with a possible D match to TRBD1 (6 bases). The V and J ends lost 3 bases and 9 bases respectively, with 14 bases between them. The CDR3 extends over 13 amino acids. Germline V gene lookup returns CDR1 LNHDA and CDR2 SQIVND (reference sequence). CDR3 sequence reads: CASSITLRDKAFF. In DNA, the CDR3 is TGTGCCAGTAGTATTACGTTAAGGGACAAAGCTTTCTTT.

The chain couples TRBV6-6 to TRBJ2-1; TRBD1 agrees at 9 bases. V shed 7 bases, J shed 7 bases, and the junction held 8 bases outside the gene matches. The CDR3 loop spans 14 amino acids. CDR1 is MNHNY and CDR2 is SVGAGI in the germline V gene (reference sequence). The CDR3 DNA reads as TGTGCCAGCAACCCCGGGACAGGGCTTAATGAGCAGTTCTTC. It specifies CASNPGTGLNEQFF.

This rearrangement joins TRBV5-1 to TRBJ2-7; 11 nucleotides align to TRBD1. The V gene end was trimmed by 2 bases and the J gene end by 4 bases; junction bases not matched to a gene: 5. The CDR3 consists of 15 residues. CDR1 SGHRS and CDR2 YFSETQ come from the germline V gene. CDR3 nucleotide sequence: TGCGCCAGCAGCTTAACCGGGACAGGGGGATACGAGCAGTACTTC. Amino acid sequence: CASSLTGTGGYEQYF.

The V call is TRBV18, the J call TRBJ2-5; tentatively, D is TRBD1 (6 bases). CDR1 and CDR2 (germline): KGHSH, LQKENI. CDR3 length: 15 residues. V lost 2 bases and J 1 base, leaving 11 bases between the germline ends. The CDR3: CASSPIQGIQETQYF. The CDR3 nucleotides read TGTGCCAGCTCACCAATCCAGGGGATCCAAGAGACCCAGTACTTC.

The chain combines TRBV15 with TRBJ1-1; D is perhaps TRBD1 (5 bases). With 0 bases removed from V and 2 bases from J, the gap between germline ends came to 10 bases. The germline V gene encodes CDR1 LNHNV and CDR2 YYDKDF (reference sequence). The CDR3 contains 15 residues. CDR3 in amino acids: CATSREYGTNTEAFF. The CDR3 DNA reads TGTGCCACCAGCAGAGAATACGGGACCAACACTGAAGCTTTCTTT.

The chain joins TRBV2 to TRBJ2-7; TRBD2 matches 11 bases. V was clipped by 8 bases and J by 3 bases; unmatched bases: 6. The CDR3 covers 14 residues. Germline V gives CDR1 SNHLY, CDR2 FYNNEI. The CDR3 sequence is CASWFGTSGYEQYF. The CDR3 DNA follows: TGTGCCAGCTGGTTCGGGACTAGCGGCTACGAGCAGTACTTC.

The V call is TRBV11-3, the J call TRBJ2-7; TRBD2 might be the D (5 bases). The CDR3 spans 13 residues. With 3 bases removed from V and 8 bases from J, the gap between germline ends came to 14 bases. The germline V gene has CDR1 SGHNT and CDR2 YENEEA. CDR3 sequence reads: CASSFHPTGKQYF. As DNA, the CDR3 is TGTGCCAGCAGCTTCCACCCGACGGGGAAGCAGTACTTC.

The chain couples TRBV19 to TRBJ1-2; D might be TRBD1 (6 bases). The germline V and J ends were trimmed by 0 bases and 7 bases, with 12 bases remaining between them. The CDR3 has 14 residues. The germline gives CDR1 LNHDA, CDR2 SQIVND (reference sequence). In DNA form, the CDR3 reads TGTGCCAGTAGTATAGACGACAGGTCGAGTGGCTACACCTTC. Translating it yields CASSIDDRSSGYTF. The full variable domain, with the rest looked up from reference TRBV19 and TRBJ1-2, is DGGITQSPKYLFRKEGQNVTLSCEQNLNHDAMYWYRQDPGQGLRLIYYSQIVNDFQKGDIAEGYSVSREKKESFPLTVTSAQKNPTAFYLCASSIDDRSSGYTFGSGTRLTVV.

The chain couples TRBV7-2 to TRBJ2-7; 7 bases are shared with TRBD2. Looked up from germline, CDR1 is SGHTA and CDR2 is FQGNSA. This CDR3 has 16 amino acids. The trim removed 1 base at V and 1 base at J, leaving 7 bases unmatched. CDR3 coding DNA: TGTGCCAGCAGCTTAGAAGTTAGCGGGCTGTCCTACGAGCAGTACTTC. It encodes CASSLEVSGLSYEQYF.

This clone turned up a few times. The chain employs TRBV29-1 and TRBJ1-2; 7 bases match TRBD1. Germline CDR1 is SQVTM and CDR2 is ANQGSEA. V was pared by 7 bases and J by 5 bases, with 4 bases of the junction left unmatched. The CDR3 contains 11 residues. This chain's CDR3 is CSAGQLYGYTF. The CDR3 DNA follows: TGCAGCGCGGGACAGCTATATGGCTACACCTTC.

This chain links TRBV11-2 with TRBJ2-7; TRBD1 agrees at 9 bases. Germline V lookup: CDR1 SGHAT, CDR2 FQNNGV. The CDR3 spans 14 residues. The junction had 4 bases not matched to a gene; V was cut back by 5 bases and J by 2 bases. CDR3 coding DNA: TGTGCCAGCAGCCAGGGACAGGGTGCCTACGAGCAGTACTTC. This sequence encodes CASSQGQGAYEQYF.